The T cell receptor beta chain under discussion was sequenced for a study of lymphopenia after photon versus proton radiotherapy. Details on this clone: Its matching antigen is unknown.

Germline CDR1 is SGHVS and CDR2 is FNYEAQ. V was trimmed by 1 base and J by 3 bases, leaving 7 bases between them. This CDR3 has 13 residues. Some clones are missing from TCRdb's copy, which holds only in-frame ones; the method was immunoSEQ multiplex PCR. The table includes roughly 41,000 clones, 85% to 90% detected once. Study conclusions and caveats: Better survival with proton therapy was suggested as possible, not demonstrated. Larger post-nadir TCR diversity loss correlated inversely with survival in deceased patients. After the lymphocyte nadir, photon-treated repertoires showed oligoclonal expansion, especially of CD8+ Temra cells. Photon-treated patients lost naive T cells and TCR diversity; proton-treated stayed stable.

Sequenced here: peripheral blood, sampled from a patient treated with photon-based radiotherapy. The TCR originated in a man aged 50 to 59 with gastric cancer. This rearrangement joins TRBV7-6 to TRBJ2-7; D is uncertain. CDR3 protein: CASSLGQYYEQYF. The CDR3, as DNA: TGTGCCAGCAGCTTAGGCCAGTACTACGAGCAGTACTTC.